What follows are 29 T cell receptor beta chains derived from one specimen sequenced in a study of blood T cell repertoires in COVID-19. The repertoire was sequenced with immunoSEQ multiplex PCR; TCRdb's copy has only in-frame clones and lacks some. The sample carries tens of thousands of clones, approximately 80% recorded once. The sequenced material came from peripheral blood. The source is a man in his sixties or seventies with COVID-19, enrolled during active disease.

This clone was recorded a few times. The V gene is TRBV6-2 or TRBV6-3, the J gene TRBJ2-7, with 7 nucleotides matching TRBD2. V trimming: 6 bases; J trimming: 2 bases; junction bases outside the gene matches: 10. Per the germline V gene, CDR1 is MNHEY and CDR2 is SVGEGT. CDR3 length: 15 residues. The CDR3 DNA reads as TGTGCCAGCAGCCCCGGACTAGGAATAACCTACGAGCAGTACTTC. Translated, it gives CASSPGLGITYEQYF.

This chain links TRBV18 with TRBJ2-3; 11 bases fit TRBD2. CDR3 length: 17 amino acids. The V gene's germline CDR1 is KGHSH and CDR2 LQKENI. The V and J ends lost 4 bases and 4 bases, in that order; junction bases with no gene match: 10. CDR3 protein: CASSRAPGTSGADTQYF. The CDR3 DNA sequence: TGTGCCAGCTCACGAGCGCCCGGGACTAGCGGTGCAGATACGCAGTATTTT.

This clone occurred a few times. The chain combines TRBV5-6 with TRBJ1-3; a possible D gene is TRBD1 (6 bases). The ends were cut back, 0 bases at V and 0 bases at J, with 10 bases in the middle. CDR1 and CDR2 (germline): SGHDT, YYEEEE. There are 16 residues in the CDR3. For the CDR3, the DNA is TGTGCCAGCAGCTTGGGGACAGATCTCTCTGGAAACACCATATATTTT. Translated, it gives CASSLGTDLSGNTIYF.

The chain carries TRBV28 and TRBJ1-2, with D uncertain. V lost 5 bases and J 8 bases, leaving 12 bases between the germline ends. CDR1 is MDHEN, CDR2 SYDVKM, per germline. This CDR3 is built from 12 residues. CDR3 residues: CASSTPLGGYTF. The CDR3 nucleotides read TGTGCCAGCAGTACCCCGCTGGGCGGCTACACCTTC.

The chain links TRBV6-6 to TRBJ2-1, with TRBD2 matching over 10 bases. The germline CDR1 and CDR2 sequences are MNHNY and SVGAGI (reference sequence). This CDR3 spans 15 amino acids. The trim removed 5 bases at V and 8 bases at J, leaving 9 bases unmatched. The CDR3 DNA reads TGTGCCAGCAGTAGCGGGAGGGGCTGGTTGGATGAGCAGTTCTTC. Its translation: CASSSGRGWLDEQFF.

This sequence joins TRBV27 and TRBJ1-4; D possibly corresponds to TRBD1 (6 bases). Between the trimmed V and J ends, which lost 2 bases and 8 bases, there was a span of 12 bases. CDR1 is MNHEY, CDR2 SMNVEV, per germline (reference sequence). This CDR3 region has 14 residues. In DNA, the CDR3 is TGTGCCAGCAGTTTAACGGGACAAAAAGAAAAACTGTTTTTT. It translates to CASSLTGQKEKLFF.

The CDR3: CASSQTNLAKNIQYF. As DNA, the CDR3 is TGTGCCAGCAGTCAGACAAACCTAGCCAAAAACATTCAGTACTTC. This chain connects TRBV28 to TRBJ2-4; no definite D call. The V gene's germline CDR1 is MDHEN and CDR2 SYDVKM. This CDR3 spans 15 amino acids. V lost 5 bases to trimming and J lost 0 bases, with 11 bases between them.

V gene TRBV19 combines with J gene TRBJ2-1, with 15 bases that match TRBD2. Germline-derived CDR1 and CDR2 are LNHDA and SQIVND (reference sequence). This CDR3 is 19 amino acids long. Losses at the gene ends were 4 bases for V and 0 bases for J; bases not matched to a gene: 7. The CDR3 DNA is TGTGCCAGTAGTAGAGGGACTAGCGGGAGGACGAGCTCCTACAATGAGCAGTTCTTC. It codes for CASSRGTSGRTSSYNEQFF.

Only one count was recorded for this clone. The chain combines TRBV9 with TRBJ2-1, with D perhaps matching TRBD2 (7 bases). Trimming removed 4 bases at V and 6 bases at J, with 17 bases between. Germline V gene lookup returns CDR1 SGDLS and CDR2 YYNGEE. The CDR3 length is 15 residues. CDR3 DNA sequence: TGTGCCAGCAGCCGCTGGGGGGGCAGCTCCAATGAGCAGTTCTTC. It is translated as CASSRWGGSSNEQFF. Looking up the rest from reference TRBV9 and TRBJ2-1 gives the full variable domain: DSGVTQTPKHLITATGQRVTLRCSPRSGDLSVYWYQQSLDQGLQFLIQYYNGEERAKGNILERFSAQQFPDLHSELNLSSLELGDSALYFCASSRWGGSSNEQFFGPGTRLTVL.

The V and J genes are TRBV4-3 and TRBJ2-3, with TRBD2 matching over 14 bases. The V and J ends lost 4 bases and 4 bases, in that order; junction bases with no gene match: 4. The CDR3 runs 16 residues. CDR1 LGHNA and CDR2 YSLEER come from the germline V gene. The CDR3 nucleotides read TGCGCCAGCAGCCGACAGACTAGCGGGAGGGCAGATACGCAGTATTTT. It specifies CASSRQTSGRADTQYF.

The V gene is TRBV5-6, the J gene TRBJ2-7; 7 nucleotides align to TRBD1. V shed 0 bases and J 0 bases; nucleotides not matched to a gene: 9. The CDR3 has 17 residues. Germline-derived CDR1 and CDR2 are SGHDT and YYEEEE. CDR3 bases: TGTGCCAGCAGCTTGGGGGTAAGGACAGGTCACTCCTACGAGCAGTACTTC. It codes for CASSLGVRTGHSYEQYF.

This chain uses TRBV4-2 with TRBJ1-2; D unresolved. Germline assignment: CDR1 LGHNA and CDR2 YNFKEQ. The V and J ends lost 0 bases and 4 bases respectively, with 15 bases between them. The CDR3 contains 16 residues. The CDR3 sequence is CASSQDHSMGTYGYTF. CDR3 bases: TGTGCCAGCAGCCAAGACCACTCAATGGGCACCTATGGCTACACCTTC.

The chain is built from TRBV24-1 and TRBJ1-2; weak D call: TRBD1 (5 bases). This CDR3 has 14 residues. V was shortened by 1 base and J by 6 bases, with 11 bases between the two germline ends. The germline V gene has CDR1 KGHDR and CDR2 SFDVKD. The CDR3 reads CATSDFQGTDGYTF. The DNA of the CDR3 is TGTGCCACCAGTGATTTCCAGGGTACGGATGGCTACACCTTC.

CDR3 in amino acids: CAWKQLNTEAFF. In nucleotides, the CDR3 is TGTGCCTGGAAACAGCTGAACACTGAAGCTTTCTTT. This rearrangement joins TRBV30 to TRBJ1-1; D gene ambiguous. Trimming left V 4 bases short and J 0 bases short, with 6 bases between. This CDR3 spans 12 amino acids. Germline V CDR1 and CDR2: GTSNPN, SVGIG (reference sequence).

The V and J genes are TRBV28 and TRBJ1-2; the match to TRBD1 covers 8 bases. The J segment lost 5 bases and the V segment lost 6 bases, leaving 8 bases of the junction unmatched. Per germline, CDR1 MDHEN and CDR2 SYDVKM. The CDR3 loop spans 14 amino acids. The CDR3 DNA reads as TGTGCCAGCAGGTGGACAGGGATTAAATATGGCTACACCTTC. Protein: CASRWTGIKYGYTF.

The CDR3 loop reads CASSDGGLADNEQFF. The CDR3 region has the DNA TGTGCCAGCAGCGATGGGGGACTAGCTGACAATGAGCAGTTCTTC. The chain employs TRBV11-3 and TRBJ2-1, with 9 bases matching TRBD2. J was trimmed by 5 bases and V by 5 bases; bases with no gene match: 7. The CDR3 is made up of 15 amino acids. The germline V gene has CDR1 SGHNT and CDR2 YENEEA.

The chain joins TRBV7-6 to TRBJ2-5; D uncertain. The CDR3 runs to 15 residues. Germline V gives CDR1 SGHVS, CDR2 FNYEAQ. V lost 0 bases and J 2 bases, leaving 10 bases between the germline ends. The CDR3: CASSLARRGQETQYF. The CDR3 nucleotides are TGTGCCAGCAGCTTAGCCCGGAGAGGACAAGAGACCCAGTACTTC.

The chain couples TRBV5-1 to TRBJ2-7; a possible D gene is TRBD2 (6 bases). This CDR3 spans 16 amino acids. Looked up from germline, CDR1 is SGHRS and CDR2 is YFSETQ. Trimming left V 4 bases short and J 4 bases short, with 21 bases between. The CDR3 sequence: CASSGGEWQKLYEQYF. In DNA, the CDR3 is TGCGCCAGCAGCGGAGGGGAATGGCAGAAGCTTTACGAGCAGTACTTC.

The rearrangement joins TRBV12-5 to TRBJ1-1, with TRBD1 as a possible D gene (5 bases). The CDR3 has 15 amino acids. The V gene lost 5 bases and the J gene lost 12 bases, with 25 bases spanning the gap. From germline, CDR1 is LGHNT and CDR2 FRNRAP. CDR3 region: CASGPGAGSTLGTFF. CDR3 in DNA: TGTGCTAGTGGTCCTGGGGCGGGATCGACTCTGGGAACTTTCTTT.

This chain links TRBV7-2 with TRBJ1-4; no firm D call. The length of the CDR3 is 15 residues. V lost 5 bases, J lost 0 bases, and 10 bases lay in between. Germline V gives CDR1 SGHTA, CDR2 FQGNSA. The CDR3, as DNA: TGTGCCAGCAGCCCAAGACTGGCAACTAATGAAAAACTGTTTTTT. This gives the protein CASSPRLATNEKLFF.

This clone was seen repeatedly, ten times or more. The gene calls are TRBV11-2 and TRBJ2-5; the match to TRBD1 covers 9 bases. The germline gives CDR1 SGHAT, CDR2 FQNNGV. The V and J ends lost 2 bases and 3 bases, in that order; junction bases with no gene match: 10. This CDR3 comprises 17 residues. The CDR3 here is CASSLHAGTGREETQYF. The CDR3 bases are TGTGCCAGCAGCTTACATGCGGGGACAGGGCGGGAAGAGACCCAGTACTTC.

In this sample, this clone turned up a few times. CDR3 bases: TGTGCCAGCAGACTTTCGCGGGGCGACACTGAAGCTTTCTTT. Translated: CASRLSRGDTEAFF. The V and J genes are TRBV3-1 (or the pseudogene TRBV3-2) and TRBJ1-1; possible D gene TRBD1, 5 bases. Germline CDR1 is LGHDT and CDR2 is YNNKEL (reference sequence). The germline V and J ends were trimmed by 6 bases and 3 bases, with 14 bases remaining between them. The CDR3 is made up of 14 amino acids.

CDR3 in DNA: TGTGCCAGCAGCCGAGGGACTAGCGGTGACAATGAGCAGTTCTTC. It codes for CASSRGTSGDNEQFF. The V and J genes are TRBV7-8 and TRBJ2-1, with 11 bases fitting TRBD2. Germline values: CDR1 SGHVS, CDR2 FQNEAQ. This CDR3 has 15 residues. Trimming cost V 5 bases and J 5 bases; bases outside gene matches: 5. Looking up the rest from reference TRBV7-8 and TRBJ2-1 gives the full variable domain: GAGVSQSPRYKVAKRGQDVALRCDPISGHVSLFWYQQALGQGPEFLTYFQNEAQLDKSGLPSDRFFAERPEGSVSTLKIQRTQQEDSAVYLCASSRGTSGDNEQFFGPGTRLTVL.

V usage is TRBV5-1 and J usage is TRBJ2-7; TRBD1 agrees at 9 bases. V was pared by 4 bases and J by 7 bases, with 9 bases of the junction left unmatched. The CDR3 runs 14 residues. Germline CDR1 reads SGHRS; CDR2 reads YFSETQ. The CDR3 nucleotides are TGCGCCAGCAGCGGACAGGGGAAGGGCTGGGAGCAGTACTTC. Its translation is CASSGQGKGWEQYF. Complete variable domain (other parts from reference TRBV5-1 and TRBJ2-7): KAGVTQTPRYLIKTRGQQVTLSCSPISGHRSVSWYQQTPGQGLQFLFEYFSETQRNKGNFPGRFSGRQFSNSRSEMNVSTLELGDSALYLCASSGQGKGWEQYFGPGTRLTVT.

The chain combines TRBV18 with TRBJ2-1; 13 bases fit TRBD2. The V segment lost 6 bases and the J segment 6 bases; nucleotides outside the gene matches: 5. The CDR3 length is 15 residues. Germline lookup yields CDR1 KGHSH and CDR2 LQKENI. The CDR3 spells CASSLTSGRINEQFF. In nucleotides, the CDR3 is TGTGCCAGCTCCCTGACTAGCGGGAGGATCAATGAGCAGTTCTTC.

The chain has TRBV6-2 or TRBV6-3 and TRBJ2-7, with 13 bases identical to TRBD2. Germline loops: CDR1 MNHEY, CDR2 SVGEGT. The V segment lost 6 bases and the J segment 3 bases; nucleotides outside the gene matches: 14. The CDR3 consists of 18 residues. In DNA, the CDR3 is TGTGCCAGCAGCCCTATTCTACTAGCGGGAGGGAAGGTCTACGAGCAGTACTTC. It translates to CASSPILLAGGKVYEQYF.

This clone came up once. CDR3 amino acids: CASGGQGADEQYF. CDR3 nucleotides: TGTGCCAGTGGGGGACAGGGGGCCGACGAGCAGTACTTC. This sequence joins TRBV6-5 and TRBJ2-7; 12 bases agree with TRBD1. There are 13 residues in the CDR3. Germline V lookup: CDR1 MNHEY, CDR2 SVGAGI. V dropped 9 bases and J dropped 5; count of bases not matched to a gene: 5.

This clone is a singleton in its sample. The V gene is TRBV7-9, the J gene TRBJ1-1, with 7 bases aligning to TRBD1. Germline-derived CDR1 and CDR2 are SEHNR and FQNEAQ (reference sequence). CDR3 length: 16 residues. J lost 1 base, V lost 5 bases, and 10 bases had no gene match. This CDR3 is CASSPRTGLSNTEAFF. CDR3 nucleotide sequence: TGTGCCAGCAGCCCCCGGACAGGACTATCGAACACTGAAGCTTTCTTT.

The rearrangement joins TRBV5-1 to TRBJ2-1, with 8 positions matching TRBD2. CDR1 and CDR2 (germline): SGHRS, YFSETQ. There are 15 residues in the CDR3. Unmatched junction bases numbered 8, after V lost 2 bases and J lost 7 bases. CDR3 amino acids: CASSFGTRGNNEQFF. The CDR3 DNA sequence: TGCGCCAGCAGCTTTGGGACTAGGGGTAATAATGAGCAGTTCTTC.